This T cell receptor beta chain was identified during a study of cytomegalovirus exposure and HLA in healthy donors. Study results and caveats: Among TCR sequences, most were rare, though some public TCRs appeared in many donors. According to reports, the classifier identified cytomegalovirus status with high specificity and sensitivity. Specificity for CMV antigens was confirmed in vitro for three of the CMV-associated chains.

The CDR3 runs to 12 residues. V was trimmed by 2 bases and J by 6 bases, leaving 4 bases between them. The germline V gene has CDR1 MNHEY and CDR2 SMNVEV (reference sequence). A roughly 120-subject validation cohort, separate from the 666-subject first cohort, supplied the donors. The data were produced by immunoSEQ multiplex PCR, yet TCRdb's version contains in-frame clones alone and is incomplete. The sample carries 150,000 to 200,000 clones, 80% to 85% recorded once. Concerning this clone: Its target is not known.

The TCR originated in a man aged 30 to 39 in good health and CMV-seropositive. Specimen: PBMCs. The chain joins TRBV27 to TRBJ2-2; no definite D call. The CDR3 region has the DNA TGTGCCAGCAGTTTAGGCCCCGGGGAGCTGTTTTTT. Translated, it gives CASSLGPGELFF.